These 25 T cell receptor beta chains came from one sample sequenced in a study of blood T cell repertoires in COVID-19. Using immunoSEQ multiplex PCR, the repertoire was profiled, and TCRdb retains in-frame clones only, with some absent. The sample contains roughly 120,000 clones, 80% to 90% of which appear only once. The sample taken for sequencing was peripheral blood. These receptors were obtained from a human donor in a cohort sampled during active COVID-19.

The chain has TRBV10-3 and TRBJ1-2; a weak D match, TRBD1 (6 bases). The CDR3 is 13 amino acids. From germline, CDR1 is ENHRY and CDR2 SYGVKD. The ends were cut back, 8 bases at V and 0 bases at J, with 10 bases in the middle. CDR3 loop: CAISGTPNYGYTF. CDR3 sequence (DNA): TGTGCCATCTCCGGGACACCTAACTATGGCTACACCTTC.

As regards this clone: The same CDR3 can be traced to other DNA sequences in this sample. The chain couples TRBV7-2 to TRBJ1-5; 8 bases align to TRBD1. Germline CDR1 and CDR2: SGHTA and FQGNSA. With V trimmed by 6 bases and J by 6 bases, 4 bases remained unmatched. The CDR3 sequence is 13 residues long. CDR3 loop: CASSSQGGQPQHF. The CDR3, as DNA: TGTGCCAGCAGTTCACAGGGGGGTCAGCCCCAGCATTTT.

The chain recombines TRBV25-1 with TRBJ2-7, with 8 bases that match TRBD1. V shed 3 bases, J shed 3 bases, and the junction held 7 bases outside the gene matches. Germline values: CDR1 MGHDK, CDR2 SYGVNS. This CDR3 spans 15 amino acids. Written as DNA, the CDR3 is TGTGCCAGCAGTGAGGCCAGGGGGCGCGTCTACGAGCAGTACTTC. This translates into CASSEARGRVYEQYF.

This CDR3 is CASSPRGGFTEKLFF. CDR3 sequence (DNA): TGTGCCAGCAGCCCGAGAGGGGGATTTACTGAAAAACTGTTTTTT. The J gene is TRBJ1-4, the V gene TRBV5-4, with a weak D call TRBD1 (6 bases). Germline CDR1 SGHNT, CDR2 YYREEE (reference sequence). The CDR3 sequence is 15 residues long. With 4 bases removed from V and 7 bases from J, the gap between germline ends came to 17 bases.

The CDR3 loop is CASSLNPSSGNTIYF. In DNA form, the CDR3 reads TGTGCCAGCAGCTTAAACCCGAGCTCTGGAAACACCATATATTTT. V and J are TRBV13 and TRBJ1-3; D is ambiguous. This CDR3 region has 15 residues. The germline V gene encodes CDR1 PRHDT and CDR2 FYEKMQ (reference sequence). The V gene lost 2 bases and the J gene lost 0 bases, with 8 bases spanning the gap.

The chain employs TRBV11-1 and TRBJ2-1; 8 bases are a match to TRBD2. Germline V gives CDR1 SGHAT, CDR2 FQDESV (reference sequence). V shed 4 bases and J 0 bases; nucleotides not matched to a gene: 2. The CDR3 totals 15 residues. DNA of the CDR3: TGTGCCAGCAGCTCTAGCGGGTCCTCCTACAATGAGCAGTTCTTC. Residues: CASSSSGSSYNEQFF.

The CDR3 nucleotides read TGTGCCAGCAGTTTACGAGGCACCTCCTACGAGCAGTACTTC. Amino acids: CASSLRGTSYEQYF. The V gene is TRBV28, the J gene TRBJ2-7; the D is unclear. Per germline, CDR1 MDHEN and CDR2 SYDVKM. The CDR3 has 14 amino acids. V lost 2 bases and J lost 0, with 8 bases in between.

By sample fraction, this clone is medium-sized (0.01 to 0.1%). The V gene is TRBV6-4, the J gene TRBJ1-5, with unresolved D. Germline V gives CDR1 MRHNA, CDR2 SNTAGT. V lost 10 bases and J lost 0, with 10 bases in between. CDR3 length equals 13 residues. The CDR3 region has the DNA TGTGCCACCAGCCCAGATAGCAATCAGCCCCAGCATTTT. Its translation is CATSPDSNQPQHF.

The chain combines TRBV7-2 with TRBJ2-7, with a tentative D call TRBD1 (8 bases). The CDR3 is made up of 13 amino acids. The V end was cut by 5 bases, the J end by 6 bases, with 14 bases between. The germline gives CDR1 SGHTA, CDR2 FQGNSA. DNA of the CDR3: TGTGCCAGCAGCCTAACAGGGGGGGGCGAGCAGTACTTC. Protein: CASSLTGGGEQYF.

The chain has TRBV9 and TRBJ1-1; possible D gene TRBD1, 5 bases. Germline CDR1 reads SGDLS; CDR2 reads YYNGEE. The CDR3 has 17 residues. Deletions cut 4 bases from V and 4 bases from J, with 23 bases between. The CDR3 reads CASSFRPLGTGGTEAFF. CDR3 coding DNA: TGTGCCAGCAGCTTTCGACCCCTTGGGACGGGGGGCACTGAAGCTTTCTTT.

This clone was found a few times. This sequence joins TRBV6-2 or TRBV6-3 and TRBJ1-5, with 8 nucleotides matching TRBD1. The CDR3 runs to 14 residues. The ends lost 6 bases at V and 7 bases at J; junction bases unmatched: 8. Germline V CDR1 and CDR2: MNHEY, SVGEGT. CDR3 sequence: CASSRTGSGQPQHF. CDR3 nucleotide sequence: TGTGCCAGCAGCCGGACAGGGTCAGGGCAGCCCCAGCATTTT.

As DNA, the CDR3 is TGTGCCAGTCACAGGGCCGGACGCAATCAGCCCCAGCATTTT. Translation gives CASHRAGRNQPQHF. J is TRBJ1-5 and V is TRBV6-5; tentative D call: TRBD1 (6 bases). The V end was cut by 9 bases, the J end by 2 bases, with 14 bases between. CDR1 and CDR2 from the germline V gene are MNHEY and SVGAGI. This CDR3 spans 14 amino acids.

This clone was detected ten times or more. The rearrangement links TRBV7-9 to TRBJ2-1; D gene uncertain. Trimming shortened V by 5 bases and J by 6 bases, and 8 bases separated the two germline ends. Per the germline V gene, CDR1 is SEHNR and CDR2 is FQNEAQ (reference sequence). This CDR3 has 12 amino acids. DNA for the CDR3: TGTGCCAGCAGCCATCAGTCCAATGAGCAGTTCTTC. As protein: CASSHQSNEQFF.

V usage is TRBV6-5 and J usage is TRBJ1-2; D is possibly TRBD1 (5 bases). Germline V gives CDR1 MNHEY, CDR2 SVGAGI. The CDR3 runs 14 residues. V gave up 6 bases and J gave up 4 bases, with 15 bases separating them. CDR3 in amino acids: CASSYTDRSYGYTF. The DNA for the CDR3 is TGTGCCAGCAGCTATACTGACAGATCCTATGGCTACACCTTC.

The chain joins TRBV7-8 to TRBJ2-7; 10 bases match TRBD2. The CDR3 runs to 20 residues. V lost 0 bases, J lost 0 bases, and 14 bases stayed unmatched. Germline CDR1 is SGHVS and CDR2 is FQNEAQ. CDR3 nucleotides: TGTGCCAGCAGCTTAGCGTGGGCCGCTAGCGGGAGTATTAACTCCTACGAGCAGTACTTC. Its protein product is CASSLAWAASGSINSYEQYF.

This chain uses TRBV28 with TRBJ1-4; D is unclear. The germline V gene has CDR1 MDHEN and CDR2 SYDVKM. The CDR3 is 12 amino acids. Here the CDR3 reads CVTGSTNEKLFF. As DNA, the CDR3 is TGTGTAACGGGATCGACTAATGAAAAACTGTTTTTT. Full variable domain (rest looked up from reference TRBV28 and TRBJ1-4): DVKVTQSSRYLVKRTGEKVFLECVQDMDHENMFWYRQDPGLGLRLIYFSYDVKMKEKGDIPEGYSVSREKKERFSLILESASTNQTSMYLCVTGSTNEKLFFGSGTQLSVL.

The chain has TRBV6-5 and TRBJ1-5, with TRBD1 matching over 7 bases. Germline V gives CDR1 MNHEY, CDR2 SVGAGI. V lost 6 bases and J lost 9; bases outside the gene matches: 8. This CDR3 is 13 amino acids long. This CDR3 is CASRTDRAGPQHF. The CDR3 DNA reads as TGTGCCAGCAGGACCGACAGGGCCGGGCCCCAGCATTTT.

The V and J genes are TRBV15 and TRBJ1-5; a weak D match, TRBD1 (5 bases). The CDR3 is made up of 15 amino acids. Trimming took 5 bases from V and 4 from J, leaving 15 bases between them. The germline V gene encodes CDR1 LNHNV and CDR2 YYDKDF (reference sequence). The CDR3 protein is CATSGTGNRNQPQHF. The CDR3 DNA reads as TGTGCCACCAGCGGAACAGGTAACCGTAATCAGCCCCAGCATTTT.

The chain has TRBV25-1 and TRBJ2-3; 12 bases fit TRBD2. V shed 4 bases, J shed 4 bases, and the junction held 6 bases outside the gene matches. CDR3 length: 16 amino acids. Germline CDR1 reads MGHDK; CDR2 reads SYGVNS. CDR3 protein: CASSGRLAGVADTQYF. The DNA for the CDR3 is TGTGCCAGCAGTGGGAGACTAGCGGGAGTCGCAGATACGCAGTATTTT.

The chain has TRBV6-2 or TRBV6-3 and TRBJ1-1; a weak D match, TRBD1 (5 bases). The germline CDR1 and CDR2 sequences are MNHEY and SVGEGT. This CDR3 spans 13 amino acids. V was pared by 2 bases and J by 11 bases, with 15 bases between. Here the CDR3 DNA reads TGTGCCAGCAGTTACGGGTCCCAGGGCTCGGCTTTCTTT. Translating it yields CASSYGSQGSAFF.

The CDR3 is CAISFTLGDMNTEAFF. As DNA, the CDR3 is TGTGCCATCAGCTTCACATTAGGTGACATGAACACTGAAGCTTTCTTT. V and J are TRBV10-3 and TRBJ1-1; D is unresolved. Germline loops: CDR1 ENHRY, CDR2 SYGVKD. Trimming took 6 bases from V and 0 from J, leaving 17 bases between them. The CDR3 spans 16 residues.

The rearrangement joins TRBV7-9 to TRBJ2-6; 7 bases line up with TRBD1. The CDR3 has 18 residues. Trimming cost V 5 bases and J 3 bases; bases outside gene matches: 13. CDR1 is SEHNR, CDR2 FQNEAQ, per germline (reference sequence). The DNA for the CDR3 is TGTGCCAGCAGCCGGGGACAGATCAACTCCCTTGGGGCCAACGTCCTGACTTTC. It codes for CASSRGQINSLGANVLTF.

V is TRBV19 and J is TRBJ2-3; D unclear. The CDR3 is 12 residues long. The V gene lost 4 bases and the J gene lost 3 bases, with 5 bases spanning the gap. Germline loops: CDR1 LNHDA, CDR2 SQIVND (reference sequence). For the CDR3, the DNA is TGTGCCAGTAGTACAGTTACAGATACGCAGTATTTT. It encodes CASSTVTDTQYF.

The J gene is TRBJ1-1, the V gene TRBV5-1, with D maybe TRBD1 (5 bases). Germline assignment: CDR1 SGHRS and CDR2 YFSETQ. V dropped 0 bases and J dropped 1 base, with 7 bases sitting between them. CDR3 length equals 14 residues. In DNA, the CDR3 is TGCGCCAGCAGCTTGGGCAGGGCGAACACTGAAGCTTTCTTT. It codes for CASSLGRANTEAFF.

The rearrangement links TRBV27 to TRBJ1-6, with D possibly TRBD1 on 5 matching bases. The CDR3 contains 14 residues. V dropped 6 bases and J dropped 7 bases, with 13 bases sitting between them. Germline V gives CDR1 MNHEY, CDR2 SMNVEV (reference sequence). This CDR3 reads CASSSPGGNSPLHF. The CDR3 bases are TGTGCCAGCAGCTCACCTGGGGGGAATTCACCCCTCCACTTT.